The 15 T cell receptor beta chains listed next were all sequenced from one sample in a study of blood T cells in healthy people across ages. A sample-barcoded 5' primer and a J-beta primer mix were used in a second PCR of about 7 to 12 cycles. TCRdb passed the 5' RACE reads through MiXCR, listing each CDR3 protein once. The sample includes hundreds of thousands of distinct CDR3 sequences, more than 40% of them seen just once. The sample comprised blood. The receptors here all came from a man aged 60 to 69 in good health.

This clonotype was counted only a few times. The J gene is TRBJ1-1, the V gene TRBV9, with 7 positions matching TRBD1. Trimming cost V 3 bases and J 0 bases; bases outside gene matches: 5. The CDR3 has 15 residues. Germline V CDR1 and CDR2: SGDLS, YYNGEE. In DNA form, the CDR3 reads TGTGCCAGCAGCGGGGGGGGACAGATGAACACTGAAGCTTTCTTT. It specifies CASSGGGQMNTEAFF. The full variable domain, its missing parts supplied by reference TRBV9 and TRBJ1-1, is DSGVTQTPKHLITATGQRVTLRCSPRSGDLSVYWYQQSLDQGLQFLIQYYNGEERAKGNILERFSAQQFPDLHSELNLSSLELGDSALYFCASSGGGQMNTEAFFGQGTRLTVV.

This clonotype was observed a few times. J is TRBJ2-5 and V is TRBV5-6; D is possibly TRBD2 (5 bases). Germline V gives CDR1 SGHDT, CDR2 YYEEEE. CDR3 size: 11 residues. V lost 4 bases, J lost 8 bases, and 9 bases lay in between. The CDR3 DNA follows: TGTGCCAGCAGCGGGGAGACCACCCAGTACTTC. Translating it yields CASSGETTQYF.

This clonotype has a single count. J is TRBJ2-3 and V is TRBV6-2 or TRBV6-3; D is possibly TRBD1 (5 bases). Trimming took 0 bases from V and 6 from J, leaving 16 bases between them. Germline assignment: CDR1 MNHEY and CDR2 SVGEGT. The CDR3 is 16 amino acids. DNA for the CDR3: TGTGCCAGCAGTTACTCGAGCCGGAAACAGGACGATACGCAGTATTTT. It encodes CASSYSSRKQDDTQYF.

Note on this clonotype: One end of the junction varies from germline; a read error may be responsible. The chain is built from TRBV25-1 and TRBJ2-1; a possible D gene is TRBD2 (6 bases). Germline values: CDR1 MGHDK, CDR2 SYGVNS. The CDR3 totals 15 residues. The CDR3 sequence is CVSTISGSSYKEQFF. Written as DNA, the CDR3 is TGTGTCAGCACCATTAGCGGTAGCTCCTACAAGGAGCAGTTCTTC.

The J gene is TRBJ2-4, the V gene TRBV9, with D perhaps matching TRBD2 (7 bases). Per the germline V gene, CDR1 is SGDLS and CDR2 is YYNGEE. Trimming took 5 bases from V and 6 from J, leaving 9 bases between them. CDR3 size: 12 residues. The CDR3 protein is CASRGGANIQYF. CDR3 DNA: TGTGCCAGCAGAGGGGGGGCAAACATTCAGTACTTC.

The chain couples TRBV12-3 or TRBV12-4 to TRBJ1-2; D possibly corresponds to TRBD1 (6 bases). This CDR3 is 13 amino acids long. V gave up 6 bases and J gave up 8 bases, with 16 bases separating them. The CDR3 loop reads CASRLTQGTGYTF. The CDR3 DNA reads TGTGCCAGCAGGCTGACTCAGGGGACCGGCTACACCTTC.

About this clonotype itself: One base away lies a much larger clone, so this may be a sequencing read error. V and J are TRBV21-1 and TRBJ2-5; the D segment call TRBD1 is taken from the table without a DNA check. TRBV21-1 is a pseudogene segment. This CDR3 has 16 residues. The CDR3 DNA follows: TGTGCCAGTAGCAGGGGCGCTGGGGGGCAGGAAGAGACCCAGTACTTC. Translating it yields CASSRGAGGQEETQYF.

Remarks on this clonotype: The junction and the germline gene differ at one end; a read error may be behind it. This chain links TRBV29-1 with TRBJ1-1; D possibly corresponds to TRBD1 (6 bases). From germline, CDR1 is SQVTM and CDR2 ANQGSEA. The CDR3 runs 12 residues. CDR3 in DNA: TGCAGCGTTGAAGAACAGGGCGCTGAGGCTTTCTTT. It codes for CSVEEQGAEAFF.

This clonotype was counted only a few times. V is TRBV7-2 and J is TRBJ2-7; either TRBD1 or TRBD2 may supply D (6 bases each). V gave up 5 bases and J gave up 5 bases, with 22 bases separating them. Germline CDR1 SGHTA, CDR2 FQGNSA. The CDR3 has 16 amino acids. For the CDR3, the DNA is TGTGCCAGCAGCCCGGGGGCTAGCCTAATACTAAACGAGCAGTACTTC. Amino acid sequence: CASSPGASLILNEQYF.

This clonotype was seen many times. The CDR3 nucleotides read TGTGCCAGCAGTTTATACGACAAAGGGGGCTACACCTTC. Protein sequence: CASSLYDKGGYTF. The chain is built from TRBV27 and TRBJ1-2, with D hard to call. Looked up from germline, CDR1 is MNHEY and CDR2 is SMNVEV (reference sequence). The CDR3 contains 13 residues. The V end was cut by 1 base, the J end by 8 bases, with 11 bases between.

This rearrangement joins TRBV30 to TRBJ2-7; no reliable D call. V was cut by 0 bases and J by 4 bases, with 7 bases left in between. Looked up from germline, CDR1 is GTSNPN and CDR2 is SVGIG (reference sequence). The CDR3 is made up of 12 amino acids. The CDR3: CAWSVWPYEQYF. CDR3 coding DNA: TGTGCCTGGAGTGTATGGCCGTACGAGCAGTACTTC.

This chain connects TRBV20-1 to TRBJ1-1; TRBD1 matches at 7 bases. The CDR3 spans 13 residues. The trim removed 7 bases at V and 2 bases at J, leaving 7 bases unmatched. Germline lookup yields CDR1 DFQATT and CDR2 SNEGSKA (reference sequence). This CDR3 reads CSDNRGVNTEAFF. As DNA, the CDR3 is TGCAGTGACAACAGGGGCGTTAACACTGAAGCTTTCTTT.

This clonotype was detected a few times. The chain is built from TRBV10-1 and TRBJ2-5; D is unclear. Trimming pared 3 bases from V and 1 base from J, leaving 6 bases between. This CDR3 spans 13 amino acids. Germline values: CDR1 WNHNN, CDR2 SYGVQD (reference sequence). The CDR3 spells CASSDSFQETQYF. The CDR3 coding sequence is TGCGCCAGCAGTGACAGTTTCCAAGAGACCCAGTACTTC.

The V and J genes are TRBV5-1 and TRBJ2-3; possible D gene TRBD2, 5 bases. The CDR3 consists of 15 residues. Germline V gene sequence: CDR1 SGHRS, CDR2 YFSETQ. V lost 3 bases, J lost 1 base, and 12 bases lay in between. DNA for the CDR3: TGCGCCAGCAGCTCGCATAGCGCCGGCACAGATACGCAGTATTTT. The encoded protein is CASSSHSAGTDTQYF.

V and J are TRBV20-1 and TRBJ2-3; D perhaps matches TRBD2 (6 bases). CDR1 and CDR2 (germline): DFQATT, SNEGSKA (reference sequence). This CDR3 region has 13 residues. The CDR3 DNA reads TGCAGGATCGGAGGGGCTAGCACAGATACGCAGTATTTT. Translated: CRIGGASTDTQYF.